Listed below are T cell receptor beta chains from one sample, sequenced in a study of CD8+CD57+ T cells in acquired aplastic anemia. TCRdb analysed the reads with MiXCR anew, one entry per CDR3 protein. The sample shows about 70,000 distinct CDR3 sequences, around 50% of them seen only once. Sample: sorted CD4+, CD8+, or CD8+CD57+ T cells (not recorded which) from PBMCs. The receptors were sampled from a human donor in good health, serving as a control. Each CDR3 is given with its conserved first and last residue. A D gene is named only where the DNA matches it firmly. Clone size is stated in some rows and not others, as once, few, many or a class when expanded.

J | D | V | size | CDR3 | DNA
TRBJ1-1 | NA | TRBV6-1 | NA | CTSRRGMNTEAFF | TGTACCAGCAGAAGAGGCATGAACACTGAAGCTTTCTTT
TRBJ1-5 | NA | TRBV4-1 | many | CASSQLVSNQPQHF | TGCGCCAGCAGCCAATTGGTTAGCAATCAGCCCCAGCATTTT
TRBJ1-6 | TRBD1 | TRBV20-1 | NA | CSAGGGGTGPSNSPLHF | TGCAGTGCTGGGGGAGGAGGGACAGGGCCTTCTAATTCACCCCTCCACTTT
TRBJ1-1 | NA | TRBV24-1 | NA | CATLPGQNTEAFF | TGTGCCACCCTTCCGGGACAGAACACTGAAGCTTTCTTT
TRBJ2-5 | TRBD2 | TRBV20-1 | NA | CSATSGGGMETQYF | TGCAGTGCTACAAGCGGGGGGGGGATGGAGACCCAGTACTTC
TRBJ2-7 | NA | TRBV7-9 | NA | CASSSSGVYEQYF | TGTGCCAGCAGCTCGTCCGGGGTCTACGAGCAGTACTTC
TRBJ1-1 | NA | TRBV7-9 | once | CASSVNRVSTEAFF | TGTGCCAGCAGCGTAAACAGGGTGAGCACTGAAGCTTTCTTT
TRBJ1-3 | NA | TRBV30 | many | CAQRKAVPTSGNTIYF | TGTGCACAAAGAAAGGCAGTCCCGACCTCTGGAAACACCATATATTTT
TRBJ1-6 | NA | TRBV2 | NA | CASSETSGKAAPLHF | TGTGCCAGCAGTGAAACTTCTGGCAAGGCCGCCCCCCTCCACTTT
TRBJ1-2 | NA | TRBV4-1 | many | CASSQDRATYGYTF | TGCGCCAGCAGCCAAGATCGTGCCACCTATGGCTACACCTTC
TRBJ2-1 | NA | TRBV6-4 | NA | CASSDSFTNEQFF | TGTGCCAGCAGTGACTCTTTTACCAATGAGCAGTTCTTC
TRBJ2-6 | NA | TRBV25-1 | NA | CASTSGANVLTF | TGTGCCAGCACATCTGGGGCCAACGTCCTGACTTTC
TRBJ2-1 | TRBD1 | TRBV7-2 | NA | CASSLAGTGGGDEQFF | TGTGCCAGCAGCTTAGCCGGGACAGGGGGAGGTGATGAGCAGTTCTTC
TRBJ1-2 | TRBD1 | TRBV20-1 | NA | CSARGDRDYGYTF | TGCAGTGCTAGAGGGGACAGGGACTATGGCTACACCTTC
TRBJ2-5 | TRBD2 | TRBV20-1 | many | CSARDLAGGYQETQYF | TGCAGTGCTAGAGATTTGGCGGGGGGGTACCAAGAGACCCAGTACTTC
TRBJ1-1 | NA | TRBV7-9 | NA | CASGWSNTEASF | TGTGCCAGCGGCTGGAGTAACACTGAAGCTTCCTTT
TRBJ2-7 | NA | TRBV10-3 | once | CAISGGTNPYEQYF | TGTGCCATCAGTGGGGGGACAAATCCCTACGAGCAGTACTTC
TRBJ2-7 | NA | TRBV9 | NA | CASSVNGGREQYF | TGTGCCAGCAGCGTAAATGGGGGTCGCGAGCAGTACTTC
TRBJ1-5 | NA | TRBV2 | NA | CASSERTGNQPQHF | TGTGCCAGCAGTGAACGGACAGGCAATCAGCCCCAGCATTTT
TRBJ2-7 | NA | TRBV2 | NA | CASSPRGYEQYF | TGTGCCAGCAGTCCCAGGGGTTACGAGCAGTACTTC
TRBJ1-1 | NA | TRBV7-6 | medium-sized | CASSLEGEAFF | TGTGCCAGCAGCTTAGAGGGGGAAGCTTTCTTT
TRBJ2-5 | NA | TRBV29-1 | NA | CSVVRRETQYF | TGCAGCGTAGTTCGTAGGGAGACCCAGTACTTC
TRBJ1-2 | TRBD1 | TRBV6-1 | many | CASREALLQGLNGYTF | TGTGCCAGCAGGGAGGCCCTACTACAGGGGCTCAATGGCTACACCTTC
TRBJ2-1 | TRBD1 | TRBV27 | few | CASSLGDSNEQLF | TGTGCCAGCAGTTTAGGGGACAGCAATGAGCAGCTCTTC
TRBJ2-3 | NA | TRBV7-9 | NA | CASSSRTSGTQYF | TGTGCCAGCAGCTCTAGGACTTCGGGTACGCAGTATTTT
TRBJ2-7 | NA | TRBV6-1 | many | CASSSTTYEQYF | TGTGCCAGCAGCAGTACAACCTACGAGCAGTACTTC